These T cell receptor beta chains were read from a single sample in a study of cytomegalovirus exposure and HLA in healthy donors. Sequencing used immunoSEQ multiplex PCR; TCRdb keeps in-frame clones, though not all of them. Of about 240,000 clones in the sample, around 83% are singletons; the top ten hold 0.24%. The sample consisted of PBMCs. The receptors here all came from a girl aged 2-9 years in good health and CMV-seronegative. Each CDR3 is given without its conserved first and last residue. The D gene is left open where the match is weak.

TRBV6-5	TRBD1	TRBJ2-5	ASKQGYRGETQY
TRBV30	TRBD1	TRBJ1-1	AWRTGGTAEAF
TRBV7-2	TRBD2	TRBJ2-7	ASSLKYSGGASYEQY
TRBV5-4	TRBD2	TRBJ2-4	ASSSGTSGAKNIQY
TRBV7-9	-	TRBJ2-7	ASSSPDSPTYEQY
TRBV5-4	TRBD2	TRBJ2-1	ASSLSRGTFSYNEQF
TRBV5-1	-	TRBJ2-7	ASSFYGLEQY
TRBV5-1	TRBD2	TRBJ2-7	ASSLAKTSGTYEQY
TRBV19	-	TRBJ2-2	ASRGPWAGELF
TRBV5-6	TRBD1	TRBJ1-5	ASSRRDRSHQPQH
TRBV6-6	-	TRBJ2-7	ASAVGSRDEQY
TRBV19	TRBD1	TRBJ2-7	ASSIGKGARNEQY
TRBV11-2	-	TRBJ1-1	ASSLGRGTALNTEAF
TRBV7-2	TRBD1	TRBJ2-7	ASTSITGTGSYEQY
TRBV6-5	-	TRBJ2-1	ASSYSTKGSYNEQF
TRBV5-1	TRBD2	TRBJ2-3	ASSLVAGGPTDTQY
TRBV30	TRBD1	TRBJ1-6	ASDRDNSPLH
TRBV19	-	TRBJ1-5	ASSTGGYSNQPQH
TRBV6-1	TRBD1	TRBJ1-1	ASRTGAEAF
TRBV6-6	-	TRBJ2-2	ASSLRDPNTGELF
TRBV15	-	TRBJ2-5	ATSRDRVRLGETQY
TRBV7-9	-	TRBJ2-4	ASSRGGGEAKNIQY
TRBV30	-	TRBJ2-5	AWTEARVETQY
TRBV28	-	TRBJ2-2	ASSFPKFPGELF
TRBV7-9	-	TRBJ1-2	ASSFTHAEGYT
TRBV5-1	TRBD2	TRBJ2-1	ASSLGRRGGPFEQF
TRBV30	TRBD2	TRBJ2-2	AWSRLAGGRGELF
TRBV20-1	-	TRBJ1-2	SARRSYGYT
TRBV27	-	TRBJ1-1	ASSLGRGMNTEAF
TRBV18	TRBD2	TRBJ2-1	ASSPPGLAGYNEQF
TRBV29-1	-	TRBJ1-1	SVKGGVHTEAF
TRBV11-2	-	TRBJ1-1	ASSLERGTEAF
TRBV6-5	-	TRBJ1-4	ASSYSALINEKLF
TRBV5-1	-	TRBJ2-2	ASSPDAAGNTGELF
TRBV5-6	-	TRBJ2-7	ASSLPYEQY
TRBV29-1	TRBD2	TRBJ2-1	SGSPTSGLYNEQF
TRBV6-1	TRBD2	TRBJ2-7	ASSVSGISYEQY
TRBV6-1	TRBD1	TRBJ1-1	ASSALTGGNTEAF
TRBV27	-	TRBJ1-5	ASSFGGRQPQH
TRBV10-1	TRBD1	TRBJ2-1	ASRNTGGNEQF
TRBV7-9	TRBD1	TRBJ1-2	ASSLTGMNGYT
TRBV4-1	TRBD2	TRBJ2-1	ASSQDPAGIYNEQF
TRBV2	-	TRBJ2-3	ASSYGGASDTQY
TRBV14	-	TRBJ1-2	ASSQSLGPLSYT
TRBV11-2	TRBD1	TRBJ2-7	ASSPTGTGAEQY
TRBV27	TRBD1	TRBJ2-5	ASSLRTGETQY
TRBV4-1	-	TRBJ2-2	ASSQGLLPGAGELF
TRBV2	TRBD2	TRBJ2-7	ATLGGLGLAGAKSYEQY